This T cell receptor beta chain comes out of a study of blood T cell repertoires in COVID-19. On the study more broadly: Specimens from acute and convalescent COVID-19 originated in the United States, Italy and Spain. T cells, B-cell-depleted T cells, or PBMCs provided the cDNA or gDNA that served as material.

The authors' processing: How many nucleated cells were present was estimated from reference gene primer amplification. The method was immunoSEQ multiplex PCR; TCRdb's version includes in-frame clones alone and lacks a portion of them. The DNA gave D and trimming, while V, J and clone size come from that table. The sample holds over 200,000 clones, roughly 90% seen once. The specimen sequenced was peripheral blood. The clonotype was recovered from a woman aged 30 to 39 with acute or convalescent COVID-19.

This CDR3 is CASITFPGSSYNEQFF. The CDR3 DNA is TGTGCCAGCATCACCTTCCCCGGGAGCTCCTACAATGAGCAGTTCTTC. This chain joins TRBV5-5 and TRBJ2-1; TRBD2 might be the D (6 bases). The germline V and J ends were trimmed by 6 bases and 0 bases, with 16 bases remaining between them. The CDR3 runs to 16 residues. Germline V lookup: CDR1 SGHKS, CDR2 YYEKEE (reference sequence).